These 16 T cell receptor beta chains were sequenced from one sample in a study of circulating tumor DNA in untreated peripheral T-cell lymphoma. Assay: immunoSEQ multiplex PCR; the TCRdb copy retains only in-frame clones and omits some. The sample gives thousands of clones, about 80% of which show up once; about 26% is in the top ten. Sequencing input: tumor tissue. All receptors derive from a human donor with peripheral T-cell lymphoma.

The chain uses TRBV10-2 and TRBJ2-7; 8 bases match TRBD1. CDR1 WSHSY and CDR2 SAAADI come from the germline V gene. The CDR3 loop spans 14 amino acids. V lost 6 bases and J lost 2; bases outside the gene matches: 6. The CDR3 reads CASSQTGAPYEQYF. The CDR3 bases are TGCGCCAGCAGCCAGACAGGGGCCCCCTACGAGCAGTACTTC.

By sample fraction, this clone is medium-sized (0.01 to 0.1%). V gene TRBV23-1 combines with J gene TRBJ1-1; D call uncertain. TRBV23-1 is treated as an ORF (open reading frame) with a function not yet certain. Trimming left V 6 bases short and J 3 bases short, with 11 bases between. The CDR3 runs 13 residues. This CDR3 reads CASSLDGDTEAFF. In nucleotides, the CDR3 is TGCGCCAGCAGCCTGGACGGGGACACTGAAGCTTTCTTT.

The rearrangement links TRBV10-3 to TRBJ1-2, with D possibly matching TRBD1 (5 bases). Deletions cut 2 bases from V and 6 bases from J, with 19 bases between. Per germline, CDR1 ENHRY and CDR2 SYGVKD. The CDR3 runs to 16 residues. The CDR3 spells CAISETSTGLLNGYTF. The DNA for the CDR3 is TGTGCCATCAGTGAGACCTCTACAGGACTTCTCAATGGCTACACCTTC.

The V gene is TRBV7-1, the J gene TRBJ1-6; TRBD1 matches 7 bases. TRBV7-1 belongs to the ORF category, with a function that is uncertain. With 5 bases clipped from V and 3 bases from J, the junction kept 4 bases outside the gene matches. The CDR3 loop spans 15 amino acids. CDR3 DNA sequence: TGTGCCAGCAGCCAAGGGACAGTCTATAATTCACCCCTCCACTTT. Its translation: CASSQGTVYNSPLHF.

Sample share makes this clone hyperexpanded (1% or more). The CDR3 DNA reads TGTGCCAGCAGTTCGACAGGCATCCCCGCCGGGGAGCTGTTTTTT. This sequence encodes CASSSTGIPAGELFF. This chain uses TRBV11-3 with TRBJ2-2, with D perhaps matching TRBD1 (6 bases). The CDR3 length is 15 residues. Germline CDR1 and CDR2: SGHNT and YENEEA. Deletions cut 6 bases from V and 6 bases from J, with 17 bases between.

In nucleotides, the CDR3 is TGTGCCAGCAGTAGTGTCGGGGAAGCGGGTGGCTACACCTTC. This gives the protein CASSSVGEAGGYTF. The chain couples TRBV28 to TRBJ1-2; no firm D call. The V end lost 5 bases, the J end lost 7 bases, and 17 bases lay between the germline ends. The CDR3 consists of 14 residues. The germline V gene has CDR1 MDHEN and CDR2 SYDVKM.

The gene calls are TRBV29-1 and TRBJ2-7; tentatively, D is TRBD1 (5 bases). The CDR3 covers 12 residues. Germline values: CDR1 SQVTM, CDR2 ANQGSEA. Trimming took 7 bases from V and 4 from J, leaving 14 bases between them. The CDR3 here is CSAVDSPYEQYF. The CDR3 DNA reads TGCAGCGCGGTAGACAGTCCTTACGAGCAGTACTTC.

The genes are TRBV29-1 and TRBJ1-1, with TRBD1 as a possible D gene (5 bases). V was shortened by 4 bases and J by 10 bases, with 19 bases between the two germline ends. The CDR3 has 13 residues. Per germline, CDR1 SQVTM and CDR2 ANQGSEA. The CDR3 reads CSVGGRTFRRAFF. In DNA form, the CDR3 reads TGCAGCGTTGGGGGACGAACCTTTCGGAGAGCTTTCTTT.

This clone was picked up one time. The chain joins TRBV30 to TRBJ1-3, with D perhaps TRBD1 (5 bases). V lost 7 bases and J 4 bases, leaving 14 bases between the germline ends. The CDR3 has 13 amino acids. Germline V CDR1 and CDR2: GTSNPN, SVGIG (reference sequence). The CDR3 region has the DNA TGTGCCTCCTCCGGGGCGGGAGGAAACACCATATATTTT. As protein: CASSGAGGNTIYF.

The chain combines TRBV28 with TRBJ2-5; D uncertain. The CDR3 totals 13 residues. The V end was cut by 3 bases, the J end by 0 bases, with 5 bases between. Germline V CDR1 and CDR2: MDHEN, SYDVKM. The CDR3 spells CASSFLHQETQYF. CDR3 nucleotides: TGTGCCAGCAGTTTTCTCCACCAAGAGACCCAGTACTTC.

The chain combines TRBV18 with TRBJ1-3; no reliable D call. The length of the CDR3 is 16 residues. The ends were cut back, 4 bases at V and 0 bases at J, with 13 bases in the middle. Looked up from germline, CDR1 is KGHSH and CDR2 is LQKENI. The CDR3 DNA reads as TGTGCCAGCTCACGTGCAGGTCTATCCTCTGGAAACACCATATATTTT. This translates into CASSRAGLSSGNTIYF.

The rearrangement joins TRBV11-3 to TRBJ2-7, with D perhaps given as TRBD1 or TRBD2 (5 bases each). The V and J ends lost 4 bases and 2 bases respectively, with 15 bases between them. Germline values: CDR1 SGHNT, CDR2 YENEEA. CDR3 length: 15 amino acids. CDR3 amino acids: CASSSLWDGPYEQYF. DNA for the CDR3: TGTGCCAGCAGCTCCCTATGGGACGGACCCTACGAGCAGTACTTC.

This clone was counted only a few times. This chain links TRBV15 with TRBJ2-2, with unresolved D. Looked up from germline, CDR1 is LNHNV and CDR2 is YYDKDF (reference sequence). There are 19 residues in the CDR3. V was cut by 1 base and J by 0 bases, with 18 bases left in between. This CDR3 reads CATSRGKGIVTANTGELFF. The DNA for the CDR3 is TGTGCCACCAGCAGAGGGAAGGGAATAGTAACCGCGAACACCGGGGAGCTGTTTTTT.

The DNA for the CDR3 is TGTGCCAGCAGTTTTAGGCAGGGGAGCGCTGAAGCTTTCTTT. It specifies CASSFRQGSAEAFF. The V and J genes are TRBV28 and TRBJ1-1, with D tentatively TRBD1 (6 bases). Trimming removed 3 bases at V and 6 bases at J, with 14 bases between. The germline gives CDR1 MDHEN, CDR2 SYDVKM. The CDR3 runs 14 residues.

In its sample, this clone was seen once. Here the CDR3 reads CASSGTTVTDTQYF. DNA for the CDR3: TGTGCCAGCAGTGGAACGACAGTCACAGATACGCAGTATTTT. This chain uses TRBV6-8 with TRBJ2-3, with a possible D match to TRBD1 (5 bases). Germline CDR1 and CDR2: MNHGY and SAAAGT. The V end was cut by 5 bases, the J end by 2 bases, with 11 bases between. The CDR3 runs 14 residues.

This chain uses TRBV6-8 with TRBJ2-5; D is possibly TRBD1 (5 bases). Germline lookup yields CDR1 MNHGY and CDR2 SAAAGT. The length of the CDR3 is 16 residues. With 0 bases removed from V and 5 bases from J, the gap between germline ends came to 16 bases. Here the CDR3 reads CASSYSSPGSLETQYF. The CDR3, as DNA: TGTGCCAGCAGTTACTCGTCGCCAGGGTCTCTTGAGACCCAGTACTTC.